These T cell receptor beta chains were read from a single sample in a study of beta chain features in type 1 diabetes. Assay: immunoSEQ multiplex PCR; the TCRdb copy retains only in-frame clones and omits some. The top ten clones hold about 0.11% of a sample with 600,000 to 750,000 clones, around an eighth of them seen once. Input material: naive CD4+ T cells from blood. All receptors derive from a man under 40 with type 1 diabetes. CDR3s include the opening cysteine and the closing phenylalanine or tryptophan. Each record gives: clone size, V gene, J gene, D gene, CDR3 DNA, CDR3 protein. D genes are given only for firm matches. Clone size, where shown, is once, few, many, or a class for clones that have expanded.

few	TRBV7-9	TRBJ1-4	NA	TGTGCCAGCAGCTTAGCGCAAGCCCATGAAAAACTGTTTTTT	CASSLAQAHEKLFF
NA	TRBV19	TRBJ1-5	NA	TGTGCCAGTAGTATAGCAGGGGCCTATAATCAGCCCCAGCATTTT	CASSIAGAYNQPQHF
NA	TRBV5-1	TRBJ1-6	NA	TGCGCCAGCAGCCCTCAGGACCCCGAGGGATCACCCCTCCACTTT	CASSPQDPEGSPLHF
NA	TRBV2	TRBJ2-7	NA	TGTGCCAGCAGGCCGGGGCTCTCTACCTACGAGCAGTACTTC	CASRPGLSTYEQYF
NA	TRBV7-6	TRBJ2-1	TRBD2	TGTGCCAGCAGCTTGGGGGGGGAATACAATGAGCAGTTCTTC	CASSLGGEYNEQFF
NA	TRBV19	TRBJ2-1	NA	TGTGCCAGTATTGCCTCGGGCTCCTACAATGAGCAGTTCTTC	CASIASGSYNEQFF
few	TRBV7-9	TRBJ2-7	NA	TGTGCCAGCAGCTTAGTCGGCTACGAGCAGTACTTC	CASSLVGYEQYF
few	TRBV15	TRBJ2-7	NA	TGTGCCACCAGCGCGGACCCCTACGAGCAGTACTTC	CATSADPYEQYF
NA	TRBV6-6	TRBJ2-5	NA	TGTGCCAGCAGTTCCGGAGAGACCCAGTACTTC	CASSSGETQYF
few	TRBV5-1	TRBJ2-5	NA	TGCGCCAGCAGCGCGGGGTACCAAGAGACCCAGTACTTC	CASSAGYQETQYF
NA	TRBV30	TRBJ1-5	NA	TGTGCCTGGAGTGTATTGGGCAATCAGCCCCAGCATTTT	CAWSVLGNQPQHF
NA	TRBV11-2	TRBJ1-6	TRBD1	TGTGCCAGCAGCCTCCGGACAGGGGGTAATTCACCCCTCCACTTT	CASSLRTGGNSPLHF
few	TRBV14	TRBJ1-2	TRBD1	TGTGCCAGCAGCCCCAGGACAGGGAATGAGGGCTACACCTTC	CASSPRTGNEGYTF
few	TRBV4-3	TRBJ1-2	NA	TGCGCCAGCAGCCAAGGAGAGGGGGTCTACGGCTACACCTTC	CASSQGEGVYGYTF
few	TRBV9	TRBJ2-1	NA	TGTGCCAGCAGCGTAGGGGGTCCCAGGAATGAGCAGTTCTTC	CASSVGGPRNEQFF
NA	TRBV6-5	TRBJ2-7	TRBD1	TGTGCCAGCAGTCAGGGACAGGGGAGGGAGCAGTACTTC	CASSQGQGREQYF
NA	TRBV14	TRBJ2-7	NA	TGTGCCAGCAGCCAGGGGACACCGCCTTTCTACGAGCAGTACTTC	CASSQGTPPFYEQYF
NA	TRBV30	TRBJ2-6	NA	TGTGCCTGGATCGGGGCCAACGTCCTGACTTTC	CAWIGANVLTF
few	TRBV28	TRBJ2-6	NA	TGTGCCAGCAGTCGGGACACCTCTGGGGCCAACGTCCTGACTTTC	CASSRDTSGANVLTF
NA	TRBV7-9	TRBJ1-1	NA	TGTGCCAGCATACCAGGAGTGAACACTGAAGCTTTCTTT	CASIPGVNTEAFF
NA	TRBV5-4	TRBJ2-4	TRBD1	TGTGCCAGCAGCCGCACCGACAGGGGAAACATTCAGTACTTC	CASSRTDRGNIQYF
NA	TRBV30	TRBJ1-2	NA	TGTGCCTGGACTACGGGGAACTATGGCTACACCTTC	CAWTTGNYGYTF
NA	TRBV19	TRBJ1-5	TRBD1	TGTGCCAGCCGGGACAGACTCCGTAGCAATCAGCCCCAGCATTTT	CASRDRLRSNQPQHF
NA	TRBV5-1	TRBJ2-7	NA	TGCGCCAGCAGCTTGACAGTCCCGGTAGACTACGAGCAGTACTTC	CASSLTVPVDYEQYF
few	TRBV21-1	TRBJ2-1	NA	TGTGCCAGCAGCAAAGGAAGGGCAGGGGTCAATGAGCAGTTCTTC	CASSKGRAGVNEQFF
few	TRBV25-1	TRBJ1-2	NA	TGTGCCAGCAGTGAACCCAGCGAATTGGCGAGCTATGGCTACACCTTC	CASSEPSELASYGYTF
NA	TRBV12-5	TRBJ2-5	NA	TGTGCTAGTGGTTCGGGGAGTTTGGAGACCCAGTACTTC	CASGSGSLETQYF
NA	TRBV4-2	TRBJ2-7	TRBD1	TGTGCCAGCAGCCTGAGCGAACAGGGACAGGGGGTTTCCTACGAGCAGTACTTC	CASSLSEQGQGVSYEQYF
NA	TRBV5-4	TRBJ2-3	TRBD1	TGTGCCAGCAGCTCCGGGACAGGGAATAGAGATACGCAGTATTTT	CASSSGTGNRDTQYF
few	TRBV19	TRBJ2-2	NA	TGTGCCAGTAGTATGGTCTCGGACACCGGGGAGCTGTTTTTT	CASSMVSDTGELFF
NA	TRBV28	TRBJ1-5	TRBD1	TGTGCCAGCAGTCCACAGACAGGGCGTCAGCCCCAGCATTTT	CASSPQTGRQPQHF
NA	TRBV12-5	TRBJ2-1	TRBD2	TGTGCTAGTGGTTTGGTACGGGCTAGCGGAAACTACAATGAGCAGTTCTTC	CASGLVRASGNYNEQFF
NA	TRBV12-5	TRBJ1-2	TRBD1	TGTGCTAGTGGTTTGCAACGGGACAGATATAACTATGGCTACACCTTC	CASGLQRDRYNYGYTF
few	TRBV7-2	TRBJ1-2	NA	TGTGCCAGCAGCTCCTACCCTCGGGGAACGGTCTATGGCTACACCTTC	CASSSYPRGTVYGYTF
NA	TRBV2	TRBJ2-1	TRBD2	TGTGCCAGTTCGGGACTAGCGGGGAACAATGAGCAGTTCTTC	CASSGLAGNNEQFF
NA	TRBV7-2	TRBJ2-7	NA	TGTGCCAGCAGCTTAGCTCTGTACGAGCAGTACTTC	CASSLALYEQYF
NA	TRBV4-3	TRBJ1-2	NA	TGCGCCAGCAGCCCTAACCCCGGGGCCTATGGCTACACCTTC	CASSPNPGAYGYTF
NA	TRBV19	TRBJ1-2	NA	TGTGCCAGTAGTTGGCCCGGACCCTCGGGCTATGGCTACACCTTC	CASSWPGPSGYGYTF
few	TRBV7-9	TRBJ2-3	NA	TGTGCCAGCAGCCCTAGGGGCCGCACAGATACGCAGTATTTT	CASSPRGRTDTQYF
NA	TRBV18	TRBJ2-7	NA	TGTGCCAGCTCACCACCTAGCCGGGACGAGCAGTACTTC	CASSPPSRDEQYF